This record looks at one T cell receptor beta chain sequence and its context. The authors' processing: The authors estimated nucleated cell counts from reference gene primer amplification. Only in-frame clones appear in the TCRdb table, and some are missing; sequencing was by immunoSEQ multiplex PCR. The V and J calls and the clone size are those of that table, but D and trimming were determined from the DNA. The sample yields 330,000 or so clones, 87% seen once. Germline CDR1 is MNHNS and CDR2 is SASEGT. This CDR3 is built from 15 residues. Trimming took 1 base from V and 3 from J, leaving 9 bases between them. This entry belongs to a study of blood T cell repertoires in COVID-19.

This TCR was sampled from a man aged 25-45 years with COVID-19, enrolled during active disease. What was sequenced was peripheral blood. This rearrangement joins TRBV6-1 to TRBJ2-2, with a weak D call TRBD1 (6 bases). CDR3 protein: CASSEGAGDTGELFF. DNA of the CDR3: TGTGCCAGCAGTGAAGGGGCAGGGGACACCGGGGAGCTGTTTTTT.